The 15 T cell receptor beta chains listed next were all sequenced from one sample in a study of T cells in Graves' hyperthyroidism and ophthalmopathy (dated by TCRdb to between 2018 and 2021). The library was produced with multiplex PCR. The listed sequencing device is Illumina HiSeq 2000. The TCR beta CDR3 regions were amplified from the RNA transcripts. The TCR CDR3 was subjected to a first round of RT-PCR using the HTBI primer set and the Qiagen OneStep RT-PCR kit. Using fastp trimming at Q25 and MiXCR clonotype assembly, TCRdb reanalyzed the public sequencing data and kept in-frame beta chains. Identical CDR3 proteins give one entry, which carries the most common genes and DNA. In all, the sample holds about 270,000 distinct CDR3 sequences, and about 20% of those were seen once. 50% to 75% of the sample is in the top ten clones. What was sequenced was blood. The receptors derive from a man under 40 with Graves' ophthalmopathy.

CDR3 amino acids: CASGLGLAGTGELFF. The CDR3 DNA reads TGTGCTAGTGGTCTCGGACTAGCGGGAACCGGGGAGCTGTTTTTT. This chain joins TRBV12-5 and TRBJ2-2; TRBD2 matches at 12 bases. The germline V gene encodes CDR1 LGHNT and CDR2 FRNRAP. The length of the CDR3 is 15 residues. Losses at the gene ends were 5 bases for V and 5 bases for J; bases not matched to a gene: 3.

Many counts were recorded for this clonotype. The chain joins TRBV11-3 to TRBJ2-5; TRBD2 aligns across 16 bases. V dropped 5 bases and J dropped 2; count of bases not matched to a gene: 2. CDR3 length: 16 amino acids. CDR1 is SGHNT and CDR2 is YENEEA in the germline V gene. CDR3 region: CASSQGLAGGQETQYF. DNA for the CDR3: TGTGCCAGCAGCCAGGGACTAGCGGGAGGGCAAGAGACCCAGTACTTC.

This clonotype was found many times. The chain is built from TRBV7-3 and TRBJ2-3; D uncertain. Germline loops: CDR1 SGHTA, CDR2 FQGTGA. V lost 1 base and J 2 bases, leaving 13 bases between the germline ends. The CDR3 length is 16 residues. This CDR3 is CASSLMGGGYTDTQYF. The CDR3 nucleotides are TGTGCCAGCAGCTTAATGGGCGGCGGATACACAGATACGCAGTATTTT.

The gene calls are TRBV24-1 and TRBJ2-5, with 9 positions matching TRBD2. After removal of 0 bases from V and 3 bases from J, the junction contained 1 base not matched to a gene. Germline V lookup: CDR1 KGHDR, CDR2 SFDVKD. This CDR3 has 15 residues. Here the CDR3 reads CATSDLPSGKETQYF. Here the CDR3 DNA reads TGTGCCACCAGTGATTTGCCTAGCGGGAAAGAGACCCAGTACTTC.

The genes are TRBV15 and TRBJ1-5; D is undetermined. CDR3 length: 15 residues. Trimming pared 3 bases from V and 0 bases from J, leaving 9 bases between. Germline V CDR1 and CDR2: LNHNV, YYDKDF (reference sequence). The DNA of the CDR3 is TGTGCCACCAGCAGGGTCCGGGATAGCAATCAGCCCCAGCATTTT. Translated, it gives CATSRVRDSNQPQHF.

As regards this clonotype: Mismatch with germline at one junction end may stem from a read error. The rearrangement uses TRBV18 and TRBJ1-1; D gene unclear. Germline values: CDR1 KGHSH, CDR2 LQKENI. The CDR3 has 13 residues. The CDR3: CASSDSRNTEASF. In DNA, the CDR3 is TGTGCCAGCTCAGATTCCAGGAACACTGAAGCTTCCTTT.

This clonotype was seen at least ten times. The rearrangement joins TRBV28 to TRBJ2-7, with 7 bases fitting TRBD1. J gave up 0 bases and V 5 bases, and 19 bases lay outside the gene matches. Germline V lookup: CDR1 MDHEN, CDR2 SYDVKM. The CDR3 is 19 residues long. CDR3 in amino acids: CASSPRNKYRGQSSYEQYF. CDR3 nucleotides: TGTGCCAGCAGTCCGCGGAACAAATACAGGGGCCAGAGCTCCTACGAGCAGTACTTC.

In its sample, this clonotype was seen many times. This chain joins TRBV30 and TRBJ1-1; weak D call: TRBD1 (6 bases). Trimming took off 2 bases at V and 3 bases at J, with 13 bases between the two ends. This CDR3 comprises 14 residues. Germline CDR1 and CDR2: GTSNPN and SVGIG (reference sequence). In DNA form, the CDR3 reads TGTGCCTGGAGTAACCCAAGGGGGTACACTGAAGCTTTCTTT. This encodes CAWSNPRGYTEAFF.

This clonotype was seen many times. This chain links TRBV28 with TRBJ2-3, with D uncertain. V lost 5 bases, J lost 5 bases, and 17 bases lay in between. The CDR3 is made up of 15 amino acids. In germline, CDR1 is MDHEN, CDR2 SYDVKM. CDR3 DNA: TGTGCCAGCAGTAGAGGTTCCCCACGAGGAGATACGCAGTATTTT. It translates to CASSRGSPRGDTQYF.

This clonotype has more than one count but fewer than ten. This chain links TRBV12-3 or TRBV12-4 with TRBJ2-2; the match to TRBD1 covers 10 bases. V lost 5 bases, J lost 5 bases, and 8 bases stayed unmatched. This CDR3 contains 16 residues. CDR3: CASSQPTGGATGELFF. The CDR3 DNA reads TGTGCCAGCAGTCAACCGACAGGGGGCGCGACCGGGGAGCTGTTTTTT.

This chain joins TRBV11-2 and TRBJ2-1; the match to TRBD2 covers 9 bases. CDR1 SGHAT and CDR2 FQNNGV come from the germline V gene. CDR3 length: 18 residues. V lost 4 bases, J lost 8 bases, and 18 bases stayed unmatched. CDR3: CASSSRGSGSTSPDEQFF. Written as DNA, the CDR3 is TGTGCCAGCAGCTCCCGGGGTAGCGGGAGTACCTCCCCAGATGAGCAGTTCTTC.

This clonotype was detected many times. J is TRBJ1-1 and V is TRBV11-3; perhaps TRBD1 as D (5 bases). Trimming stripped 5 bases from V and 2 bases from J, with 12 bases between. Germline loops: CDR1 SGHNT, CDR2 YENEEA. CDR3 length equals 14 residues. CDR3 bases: TGTGCCAGCAGCCATGGACACCGAAACACTGAAGCTTTCTTT. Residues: CASSHGHRNTEAFF.

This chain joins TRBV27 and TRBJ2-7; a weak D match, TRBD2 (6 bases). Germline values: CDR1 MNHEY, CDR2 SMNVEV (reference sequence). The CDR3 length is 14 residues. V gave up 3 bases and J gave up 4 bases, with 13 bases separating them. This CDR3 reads CASSFTGDSYEQYF. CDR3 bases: TGTGCCAGCAGTTTCACGGGGGATTCGTACGAGCAGTACTTC.

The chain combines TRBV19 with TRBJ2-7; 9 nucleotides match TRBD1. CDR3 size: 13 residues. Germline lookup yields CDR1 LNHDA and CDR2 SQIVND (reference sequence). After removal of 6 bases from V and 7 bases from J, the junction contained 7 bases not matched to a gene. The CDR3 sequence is CASSITGTGEQYF. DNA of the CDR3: TGTGCCAGTAGCATCACCGGGACAGGGGAGCAGTACTTC. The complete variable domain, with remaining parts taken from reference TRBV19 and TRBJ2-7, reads DGGITQSPKYLFRKEGQNVTLSCEQNLNHDAMYWYRQDPGQGLRLIYYSQIVNDFQKGDIAEGYSVSREKKESFPLTVTSAQKNPTAFYLCASSITGTGEQYFGPGTRLTVT.

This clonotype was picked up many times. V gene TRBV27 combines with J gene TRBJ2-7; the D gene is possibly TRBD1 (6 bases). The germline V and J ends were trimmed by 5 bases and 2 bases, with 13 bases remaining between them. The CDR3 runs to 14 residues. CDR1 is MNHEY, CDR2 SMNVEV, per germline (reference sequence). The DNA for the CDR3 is TGTGCCAGCAGTCATACAGGGTTCACCTACGAGCAGTACTTC. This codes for CASSHTGFTYEQYF.